This is a list of T cell receptor beta chains from one sample in a study of control samples from healthy donors and cancer patients. TCRdb keeps only in-frame clones here, not all; method: immunoSEQ multiplex PCR. Recorded for this sample: approximately 190,000 clones. The sequencing sample was made of blood. These receptors were collected from a woman in her twenties or thirties in good health. Each CDR3 is given with its conserved first and last residue. The order of the fields is J gene, D gene, V gene, CDR3 protein, CDR3 DNA. D genes are given only for firm matches.

>TRBJ1-5|TRBD1|TRBV28
CASSLEGASNQPQHF
TGTGCCAGCAGTTTGGAGGGGGCCAGCAATCAGCCCCAGCATTTT
>TRBJ2-7|.|TRBV19
CASSFRAYGGEQYF
TGTGCCAGTAGTTTCCGGGCCTACGGGGGCGAGCAGTACTTC
>TRBJ2-5|.|TRBV4-2
CASSQERQGQETQYF
TGTGCCAGCAGCCAAGAACGGCAGGGGCAAGAGACCCAGTACTTC
>TRBJ2-7|TRBD1|TRBV5-8
CASSSLPGQGAYEQYF
TGTGCCAGCAGTTCACTCCCGGGACAGGGGGCATACGAGCAGTACTTC
>TRBJ1-2|.|TRBV2
CATQVGGGYGYTF
TGTGCCACGCAGGTCGGTGGGGGTTATGGCTACACCTTC
>TRBJ2-7|TRBD1|TRBV6-6
CASSSRTGFYEQYF
TGTGCCAGCAGTTCGCGGACAGGGTTTTACGAGCAGTACTTC
>TRBJ1-5|.|TRBV28
CASSGPEMGAQPQHF
TGTGCCAGCAGTGGTCCTGAGATGGGGGCACAGCCCCAGCATTTT
>TRBJ2-7|.|TRBV28
CASSEGGPYEQYF
TGTGCCAGCTCAGAGGGGGGCCCCTACGAGCAGTACTTC
>TRBJ1-3|.|TRBV19
CASSIKGSGNTIYF
TGTGCCAGTAGTATAAAGGGCTCTGGAAACACCATATATTTT
>TRBJ1-6|.|TRBV2
CASSVPNSPLHF
TGTGCCAGCAGTGTCCCGAATTCACCCCTCCACTTT
>TRBJ2-1|.|TRBV3-1/TRBV3-2
CASRPKGAAGIYNEQFF
TGTGCCAGCAGACCCAAAGGGGCAGCCGGGATTTACAATGAGCAGTTCTTC
>TRBJ1-3|.|TRBV5-1
CASSSGTLSSGNTIYF
TGCGCCAGCAGCTCCGGGACACTCAGCTCTGGAAACACCATATATTTT
>TRBJ1-2|TRBD1|TRBV28
CASSPLSGQPGYTF
TGTGCCAGCAGCCCCCTTTCGGGACAGCCTGGCTACACCTTC
>TRBJ1-1|.|TRBV5-1
CASSLGGNTEAFF
TGCGCCAGCAGCTTGGGGGGCAACACTGAAGCTTTCTTT
>TRBJ1-2|.|TRBV7-2
CASSSSARKSYTF
TGTGCCAGCAGCTCTTCCGCTCGGAAGAGCTACACCTTC
>TRBJ1-1|.|TRBV10-3
CAITSTEGGTEAFF
TGTGCCATCACCTCGACGGAGGGAGGCACTGAAGCTTTCTTT
>TRBJ2-1|.|TRBV24-1
CATSDLRRARNEQFF
TGTGCCACCAGTGATTTGCGGAGGGCGCGCAATGAGCAGTTCTTC
>TRBJ2-2|.|TRBV4-1
CASSQGVTPGELFF
TGCGCCAGCAGCCAAGGCGTGACACCCGGGGAGCTGTTTTTT
>TRBJ2-5|.|TRBV28
CASSSPGTGQETQYF
TGTGCCAGCAGTTCCCCCGGGACTGGCCAAGAGACCCAGTACTTC
>TRBJ1-2|.|TRBV28
CASSSPDFGYTF
TGTGCCAGCAGTTCCCCTGACTTTGGCTACACCTTC
>TRBJ1-2|.|TRBV18
CASSPGEQFYGYTF
TGTGCCAGCTCACCGGGGGAGCAGTTCTATGGCTACACCTTC
>TRBJ1-2|TRBD1|TRBV7-9
CASSANRGPGYGYTF
TGTGCCAGCAGCGCCAACAGGGGGCCAGGCTATGGCTACACCTTC
>TRBJ1-2|.|TRBV4-1
CASSQSIRDLRGTF
TGCGCCAGCAGCCAATCAATTAGGGATTTACGGGGCACCTTC
>TRBJ1-1|TRBD1|TRBV4-1
CASSQEQGNRNTEAFF
TGCGCCAGCAGCCAAGAACAGGGGAATCGAAACACTGAAGCTTTCTTT
>TRBJ1-3|.|TRBV4-2
CAGPRPGNTIYF
TGTGCGGGACCCCGGCCAGGGAACACCATATATTTT
>TRBJ2-5|.|TRBV18
CASSPPGARRRETQYF
TGTGCCAGCTCACCACCGGGGGCACGAAGGAGAGAGACCCAGTACTTC
>TRBJ2-5|.|TRBV28
CASNWRETQYF
TGTGCCAGCAACTGGAGAGAGACCCAGTACTTC
>TRBJ2-5|.|TRBV5-1
CASSPFGQGKETQYF
TGCGCCAGCAGCCCATTCGGGCAGGGAAAAGAGACCCAGTACTTC
>TRBJ1-4|.|TRBV28
CASSSNEKLFF
TGTGCCAGCAGTTCAAATGAAAAACTGTTTTTT
>TRBJ1-2|TRBD1|TRBV7-2
CASSPGQGDYGYTF
TGTGCCAGCAGCCCGGGACAGGGGGACTATGGCTACACCTTC
>TRBJ2-1|TRBD2|TRBV28
CASSLVSSGSYSYNEQFF
TGTGCCAGCAGTTTAGTTTCTAGCGGGTCCTACTCCTACAATGAGCAGTTCTTC
>TRBJ1-3|.|TRBV15
CATSGGRRSSGNTIYF
TGTGCCACCAGCGGGGGAAGGAGGAGCTCTGGAAACACCATATATTTT
>TRBJ1-4|.|TRBV6-5
CASSYGGWTNEKLFF
TGTGCCAGCAGTTATGGAGGGTGGACTAATGAAAAACTGTTTTTT
>TRBJ2-2|.|TRBV25-1
CASSEYSAGELFF
TGTGCCAGCAGTGAATATAGCGCCGGGGAGCTGTTTTTT
>TRBJ2-6|.|TRBV6-4
CASSDRGAAGANVLTF
TGTGCCAGCAGTGACAGGGGGGCTGCTGGGGCCAACGTCCTGACTTTC
>TRBJ2-1|.|TRBV5-1
CASSLEGGSYNEQFF
TGCGCCAGCAGCTTGGAAGGCGGCTCCTACAATGAGCAGTTCTTC
>TRBJ2-5|.|TRBV24-1
CATSEPGLGGETQYF
TGTGCCACCAGTGAACCGGGACTGGGGGGAGAGACCCAGTACTTC
>TRBJ1-4|.|TRBV6-5
CASSYRESVYEKLFF
TGTGCCAGCAGTTACCGGGAGAGCGTTTATGAAAAACTGTTTTTT
>TRBJ1-5|.|TRBV24-1
CATSDPGDNQPQHF
TGTGCCACCAGTGACCCAGGGGACAATCAGCCCCAGCATTTT
>TRBJ1-5|TRBD1|TRBV18
CASSPRVDRGGQPQHF
TGTGCCAGCTCACCACGGGTCGACAGGGGAGGACAGCCCCAGCATTTT
>TRBJ2-3|.|TRBV7-2
CASSLVYSTDTQYF
TGTGCCAGCAGCTTGGTCTACAGCACAGATACGCAGTATTTT
>TRBJ1-2|.|TRBV28
CASSFSRTASYGYTF
TGTGCCAGCAGTTTTTCTCGGACAGCCTCCTATGGCTACACCTTC
>TRBJ1-5|TRBD1|TRBV6-2/TRBV6-3
CASSYQGVAQHF
TGTGCCAGCAGTTATCAGGGGGTGGCCCAGCATTTT
>TRBJ1-1|.|TRBV28
CASRLGANTEAFF
TGTGCCAGCAGATTGGGGGCGAACACTGAAGCTTTCTTT
>TRBJ1-6|TRBD1|TRBV5-4
CASSSDRDELHF
TGTGCCAGCAGCTCGGACAGGGACGAGCTCCACTTT
>TRBJ1-2|.|TRBV10-3
CAISVQGNYGYTF
TGTGCCATCAGTGTTCAGGGTAACTATGGCTACACCTTC
>TRBJ1-3|.|TRBV7-9
CASSAIWAGGNTIYF
TGTGCCAGCAGCGCCATATGGGCCGGGGGAAACACCATATATTTT
>TRBJ1-1|TRBD1|TRBV6-6
CASSYSDRGTEAFF
TGTGCCAGCAGTTACTCGGACAGGGGCACTGAAGCTTTCTTT
>TRBJ1-1|.|TRBV5-8
CASSLGRSGYRNTEAFF
TGTGCCAGCAGCTTGGGACGGAGCGGGTATCGGAACACTGAAGCTTTCTTT
>TRBJ2-7|.|TRBV7-6
CASSPDRTSYEQYF
TGTGCCAGCAGCCCTGACAGGACCTCCTACGAGCAGTACTTC
>TRBJ1-2|.|TRBV2
CASSEGENYGYTF
TGTGCCAGCAGTGAAGGAGAAAACTATGGCTACACCTTC
>TRBJ1-5|TRBD1|TRBV6-1
CASSERTGGLYDSNQPQHF
TGTGCCAGCAGTGAAAGGACAGGGGGTCTCTACGATAGCAATCAGCCCCAGCATTTT
>TRBJ2-3|.|TRBV11-2
CASSSHPGLLTDTQYF
TGTGCCAGCAGCTCTCATCCGGGCCTACTAACAGATACGCAGTATTTT
>TRBJ2-2|.|TRBV6-6
CASSTETGELFF
TGTGCCAGCAGTACCGAGACCGGGGAGCTGTTTTTT
>TRBJ2-5|TRBD2|TRBV12-3/TRBV12-4
CASSRGGGETQYF
TGTGCCAGCAGTCGCGGGGGTGGGGAGACCCAGTACTTC
>TRBJ2-4|.|TRBV19
CASSTTQAKNIQYF
TGTGCCAGTAGTACGACACAAGCCAAAAACATTCAGTACTTC
>TRBJ1-2|TRBD1|TRBV6-1
CASSERQGLAYGYTF
TGTGCCAGCAGTGAGAGACAGGGTCTAGCCTATGGCTACACCTTC
>TRBJ2-7|TRBD1|TRBV27
CASSPTGRNEQYF
TGTGCCAGCAGTCCGACAGGGCGCAACGAGCAGTACTTC
>TRBJ2-7|.|TRBV14
CASSQDIPSNNRGGWHEQYF
TGTGCCAGCAGCCAAGACATCCCCTCAAATAACAGGGGGGGTTGGCACGAGCAGTACTTC